Presented here are 8 T cell receptor beta chains from one specimen sequenced in a study of blood T cells in healthy people across ages. The authors ran a second PCR of roughly 6 to 12 cycles using a sample-barcoded 5' primer and a J-beta primer mix. Each CDR3 protein gets one entry after TCRdb re-called the 5' RACE reads with MiXCR. The table has around 780,000 distinct CDR3 sequences, roughly 25% seen once. The same data also contributed to another study, on T cells of mothers and their children.

The sample comprised blood. All receptors come from a boy aged 5-17 years in good health.

CDR3 sequence reads: CASSQVRGPKNIQYF. In DNA form, the CDR3 reads TGCGCCAGCAGCCAAGTGCGGGGGCCCAAAAACATTCAGTACTTC. The chain carries TRBV4-1 and TRBJ2-4; D might be TRBD2 (7 bases). The V end was cut by 1 base, the J end by 2 bases, with 9 bases between. This CDR3 has 15 amino acids. CDR1 and CDR2 from the germline V gene are MGHRA and YSYEKL.

The chain employs TRBV10-3 and TRBJ1-3; D unresolved. The CDR3 has 14 amino acids. From germline, CDR1 is ENHRY and CDR2 SYGVKD. The ends were cut back, 9 bases at V and 0 bases at J, with 12 bases in the middle. In nucleotides, the CDR3 is TGTGCCATAGCGGTTCGCCCCTCTGGAAACACCATATATTTT. This codes for CAIAVRPSGNTIYF.

Remarks on this clonotype: A clone one base away is much larger, so this may be a read error. The rearrangement links TRBV5-5 to TRBJ2-7; D ambiguous. Germline values: CDR1 SGHKS, CDR2 YYEKEE (reference sequence). V lost 2 bases and J 2 bases, leaving 5 bases between the germline ends. The CDR3 extends over 12 amino acids. The CDR3 spells CASSFTTYEQYF. CDR3 in DNA: TGTGCCAGCAGCTTTACTACCTACGAGCAGTACTTC.

The table lists this clonotype with a few counts. The chain uses TRBV6-4 and TRBJ2-1; unclear D gene. In germline, CDR1 is MRHNA, CDR2 SNTAGT. The CDR3 has 15 amino acids. With 4 bases removed from V and 5 bases from J, the gap between germline ends came to 15 bases. The CDR3 region has the DNA TGTGCCAGCAGTGCCTTCAAGGGCAGCCACAATGAGCAGTTCTTC. Its translation: CASSAFKGSHNEQFF.

This clonotype was picked up a small number of times. The chain links TRBV2 to TRBJ2-3, with D tentatively TRBD1 or TRBD2 (5 bases each). Germline CDR1 SNHLY, CDR2 FYNNEI. The ends were cut back, 4 bases at V and 0 bases at J, with 11 bases in the middle. CDR3 length: 15 residues. In DNA, the CDR3 is TGTGCCAGCAGTGTAGGGACGGCCAGCACAGATACGCAGTATTTT. It yields the protein CASSVGTASTDTQYF.

This clonotype turned up a few times. The chain is built from TRBV6-1 and TRBJ1-2, with D hard to call. This CDR3 is 16 amino acids long. V was trimmed by 1 base and J by 7 bases, leaving 19 bases between them. Germline V gives CDR1 MNHNS, CDR2 SASEGT. CDR3 in amino acids: CASSEVGKGQSSGYTF. In nucleotides, the CDR3 is TGTGCCAGCAGTGAAGTGGGGAAGGGCCAATCCTCTGGCTACACCTTC.

This clonotype was detected a few times. The CDR3 sequence is CASSLTRRGSPVRKLFF. The CDR3 nucleotides are TGTGCCAGCAGTTTAACTCGGCGGGGGTCTCCGGTGAGGAAACTGTTTTTT. The chain employs TRBV27 and TRBJ1-4; weak D call: TRBD1 (5 bases). The germline V and J ends were trimmed by 2 bases and 11 bases, with 24 bases remaining between them. Germline lookup yields CDR1 MNHEY and CDR2 SMNVEV (reference sequence). The CDR3 consists of 17 residues.

The rearrangement links TRBV28 to TRBJ1-3, with 7 positions matching TRBD1. This CDR3 is 13 amino acids long. The trim removed 8 bases at V and 5 bases at J, leaving 6 bases unmatched. Germline values: CDR1 MDHEN, CDR2 SYDVKM. Here the CDR3 reads CASGQGGRNTIYF. In DNA, the CDR3 is TGTGCCAGCGGCCAGGGGGGCAGAAACACCATATATTTT.